A selection of T cell receptor beta chains follows, all from one sample in a study of blood T cell repertoires in COVID-19. Some clones are missing from TCRdb's copy, which holds only in-frame ones; the method was immunoSEQ multiplex PCR. The sample records roughly 140,000 clones, roughly three quarters being singletons. The sequenced sample consisted of peripheral blood. These receptors came from a man aged 60 to 75 with acute or convalescent COVID-19. Each CDR3 is given with its conserved first and last residue. D genes are given only for firm matches. Clone size is stated in some rows and not others, as once, few, many or a class when expanded.

v_call	j_call	clone_size	d_call	cdr3_aa	cdr3_nt
TRBV27	TRBJ2-2	NA	TRBD2	CASSQLAGGLTGELFF	TGTGCCAGCAGCCAACTAGCGGGAGGTCTGACCGGGGAGCTGTTTTTT
TRBV7-7	TRBJ2-5	NA	NA	CASSWPLDGRNQETQYF	TGTGCTAGCAGCTGGCCCCTTGATGGGAGGAACCAAGAGACCCAGTACTTC
TRBV9	TRBJ1-1	NA	NA	CASSVVDLRSGTEAFF	TGTGCCAGCAGCGTAGTGGATCTACGGTCGGGCACTGAAGCTTTCTTT
TRBV4-1	TRBJ2-3	few	TRBD2	CASSQGLGFTDTQYF	TGCGCCAGCAGCCAGGGACTAGGTTTCACAGATACGCAGTATTTT
TRBV19	TRBJ1-1	NA	TRBD1	CASTLGTGTFGTEAFF	TGTGCCAGTACTCTCGGGACAGGGACTTTCGGTACTGAAGCTTTCTTT
TRBV21-1	TRBJ1-1	NA	NA	CASSKAGVQNTEAFF	TGTGCCAGCAGCAAAGCCGGAGTCCAGAACACTGAAGCTTTCTTT
TRBV18	TRBJ1-1	NA	NA	CASSLDSSEAFF	TGTGCCAGCTCACTAGACAGTTCTGAAGCTTTCTTT
TRBV4-2	TRBJ2-3	NA	TRBD2	CASSHGTSGTSTDTQYF	TGTGCCAGCAGCCATGGGACTAGCGGGACTAGCACAGATACGCAGTATTTT
TRBV7-2	TRBJ2-5	once	TRBD2	CASSQRLAGRGETQYF	TGTGCCAGCAGCCAACGGCTAGCGGGTAGAGGGGAGACCCAGTACTTC
TRBV7-9	TRBJ1-1	once	TRBD1	CASSRGTDTEAFF	TGTGCCAGCAGCCGTGGGACAGACACTGAAGCTTTCTTT
TRBV29-1	TRBJ2-7	NA	NA	CSVGAGATYEQYF	TGCAGCGTTGGGGCAGGTGCTACCTACGAGCAGTACTTC
TRBV7-6	TRBJ2-2	NA	TRBD1	CASSLNQGATGELFF	TGTGCCAGCAGCTTAAACCAGGGGGCAACCGGGGAGCTGTTTTTT
TRBV9	TRBJ2-5	NA	NA	CASSVSRQETQYF	TGTGCCAGCAGCGTAAGCAGGCAAGAGACCCAGTACTTC
TRBV29-1	TRBJ2-2	NA	NA	CSAGLATGELFF	TGCAGCGCCGGCCTCGCGACCGGGGAGCTGTTTTTT
TRBV5-1	TRBJ2-1	NA	NA	CASSLGFGTAYNEQFF	TGCGCCAGCAGCTTGGGGTTTGGCACCGCCTACAATGAGCAGTTCTTC
TRBV15	TRBJ1-5	many	NA	CATGELGQPQHF	TGTGCCACCGGGGAGCTCGGTCAGCCCCAGCATTTT
TRBV3-1/TRBV3-2	TRBJ1-5	NA	NA	CASSQSLAGNQPQHF	TGTGCCAGCAGCCAATCTCTAGCGGGAAATCAGCCCCAGCATTTT
TRBV3-1/TRBV3-2	TRBJ2-3	NA	NA	CASSQAGTPGWDTQYF	TGTGCCAGCAGCCAAGCCGGGACACCGGGATGGGATACGCAGTATTTT
TRBV19	TRBJ2-1	NA	NA	CASSIVEGAMDNEQFF	TGTGCCAGTAGTATAGTGGAGGGAGCTATGGACAATGAGCAGTTCTTC
TRBV7-2	TRBJ1-6	NA	NA	CASSQNRVNNSPLHF	TGTGCCAGCAGCCAAAACAGGGTTAATAATTCACCCCTCCACTTT
TRBV10-3	TRBJ2-3	NA	NA	CAISGPFDTQYF	TGTGCCATCAGTGGTCCTTTCGATACGCAGTATTTT
TRBV6-5	TRBJ2-7	once	TRBD1	CASRGTGTYEQYF	TGTGCCAGCAGGGGGACAGGGACCTACGAGCAGTACTTC
TRBV11-2	TRBJ2-1	NA	NA	CASSYLDNYNEQFF	TGTGCCAGCAGCTACCTGGACAATTACAATGAGCAGTTCTTC
TRBV2	TRBJ2-7	NA	NA	CASSLSGEIYEQYF	TGTGCCAGCAGTCTTTCCGGGGAGATCTACGAGCAGTACTTC
TRBV28	TRBJ2-7	NA	TRBD2	CASRGLAGVTGEQYF	TGTGCCAGCAGAGGACTAGCGGGAGTGACGGGCGAGCAGTACTTC
TRBV4-1	TRBJ1-2	NA	TRBD1	CASSQEGQGAGGYTF	TGCGCCAGCAGCCAGGAGGGACAGGGGGCGGGAGGCTACACCTTC
TRBV27	TRBJ1-6	NA	TRBD1	CASSRMDRDNSPLHF	TGTGCCAGCAGTCGGATGGACAGGGATAATTCACCCCTCCACTTT
TRBV2	TRBJ1-2	few	TRBD1	CASSQDREYGYTF	TGTGCCAGCAGTCAGGACAGGGAATATGGCTACACCTTC
TRBV10-3	TRBJ1-6	NA	TRBD1	CAIRGQGGNSPLHF	TGTGCCATCAGGGGACAGGGAGGTAATTCACCCCTCCACTTT
TRBV11-2	TRBJ2-2	once	TRBD2	CASSHGLAVTGELFF	TGTGCCAGCAGTCACGGACTAGCGGTCACCGGGGAGCTGTTTTTT
TRBV29-1	TRBJ1-1	many	NA	CSVESGQGYEAFF	TGCAGCGTTGAATCCGGGCAGGGGTACGAAGCTTTCTTT
TRBV28	TRBJ1-1	NA	NA	CASSRTGGGGFTEAFF	TGTGCCAGCAGTCGCACGGGGGGGGGAGGTTTTACTGAAGCTTTCTTT
TRBV27	TRBJ1-2	NA	TRBD1	CASSPGQGGYTF	TGTGCCAGCAGTCCCGGACAGGGAGGCTACACCTTC